This TCR beta chain appears in the sequencing data of a study of CD4 T cells in relation to SARS-CoV-2 and coronaviruses. On the study more broadly: TCR beta CDR3s were sequenced after approximately 11-day antigen culture of PBMCs.

With respect to this clone: The antigen is undetermined.

Here immunoSEQ multiplex PCR was the method, and the copy in TCRdb shows in-frame clones only, minus some. The table lists about 21,000 clones, about three quarters of them singletons, with 15% to 20% in the top ten. Before the COVID-19 pandemic, during about 2010-2019, CD4+ T cells were taken from unexposed donors. Isolation of CD4+ T cells took place after about 10 days in culture. CDR1 MNHEY and CDR2 SVGAGI come from the germline V gene. The CDR3 length is 14 residues. J was trimmed by 4 bases and V by 4 bases; bases with no gene match: 5. The chain uses TRBV6-5 and TRBJ2-7, with 9 bases fitting TRBD1. This clonotype was obtained from a human donor in good health. Sequencing used CD4+ T cells from PBMCs, cultured in vitro. DNA of the CDR3: TGTGCCAGCAGTTCACAGGGGGCGTCGTACGAGCAGTACTTC. Translation gives CASSSQGASYEQYF.